Listed here are 26 T cell receptor beta chains from one sample, sequenced in a study of shared clonotypes between healthy human individuals. This table comes from immunoSEQ multiplex PCR, and its TCRdb copy is limited to in-frame clones, with some not included. The sample lists about 2.4 million clones; approximately 94% were seen once. The specimen was naive CD4+ T cells from PBMCs. The subset: CD45RA+ positively selected. The receptors were gathered from a man aged 18-30 years in good health. Some clones in this sample may be carry-over from other donors' samples.

This clone was detected once. This rearrangement joins TRBV6-5 to TRBJ2-6; perhaps TRBD2 as D (5 bases). The germline V gene has CDR1 MNHEY and CDR2 SVGAGI. CDR3 length equals 16 residues. Trimming shortened V by 0 bases and J by 4 bases, and 10 bases separated the two germline ends. CDR3 sequence (DNA): TGTGCCAGCAGTTACTCCCGGACTCTGGGGGCCAACGTCCTGACTTTC. It translates to CASSYSRTLGANVLTF.

The genes are TRBV5-1 and TRBJ2-5, with TRBD1 as a possible D gene (6 bases). Germline loops: CDR1 SGHRS, CDR2 YFSETQ. V lost 4 bases and J 5 bases, leaving 15 bases between the germline ends. The CDR3 spans 14 residues. The CDR3 DNA is TGCGCCAGCAGCCCCTTCACAGGGAAGGAGACCCAGTACTTC. It translates to CASSPFTGKETQYF. The full variable domain, completed using reference TRBV5-1 and TRBJ2-5, is KAGVTQTPRYLIKTRGQQVTLSCSPISGHRSVSWYQQTPGQGLQFLFEYFSETQRNKGNFPGRFSGRQFSNSRSEMNVSTLELGDSALYLCASSPFTGKETQYFGPGTRLLVL.

This clone showed up just once. The chain uses TRBV28 and TRBJ2-1; D possibly corresponds to TRBD2 (5 bases). V was shortened by 7 bases and J by 4 bases, with 14 bases between the two germline ends. This CDR3 has 14 residues. Germline values: CDR1 MDHEN, CDR2 SYDVKM. The CDR3 spells CASNGVAVYNEQFF. The CDR3 DNA sequence: TGTGCCAGCAACGGGGTGGCGGTGTACAATGAGCAGTTCTTC.

The rearrangement uses TRBV19 and TRBJ2-7; no clear D. Trimming stripped 5 bases from V and 6 bases from J, with 17 bases between. Germline CDR1 LNHDA, CDR2 SQIVND (reference sequence). The CDR3 spans 14 residues. In DNA, the CDR3 is TGTGCCAGTAGTCCCCCGAAGCTAACTGGCGAGCAGTACTTC. As protein: CASSPPKLTGEQYF.

The CDR3: CSVESRMNTEAFF. Here the CDR3 DNA reads TGCAGCGTTGAATCGCGGATGAACACTGAAGCTTTCTTT. This sequence joins TRBV29-1 and TRBJ1-1; D not resolved. Germline lookup yields CDR1 SQVTM and CDR2 ANQGSEA. The CDR3 length is 13 residues. Trimming took 2 bases from V and 0 from J, leaving 7 bases between them.

V is TRBV7-3 and J is TRBJ2-3, with 15 bases matching TRBD2. The CDR3 contains 16 residues. The J segment lost 5 bases and the V segment lost 3 bases, leaving 3 bases of the junction unmatched. Per the germline V gene, CDR1 is SGHTA and CDR2 is FQGTGA. The CDR3 bases are TGTGCCAGCAGCTTCCTGGGACTAGCGGGGGGAGATACGCAGTATTTT. It specifies CASSFLGLAGGDTQYF.

CDR3 protein: CASSNPGGSYEQYF. The CDR3 DNA reads as TGCGCCAGCAGCAACCCCGGGGGCTCCTACGAGCAGTACTTC. V usage is TRBV5-1 and J usage is TRBJ2-7; tentatively, D is TRBD2 (6 bases). There are 14 residues in the CDR3. CDR1 and CDR2 (germline): SGHRS, YFSETQ. V lost 4 bases and J lost 0, with 11 bases in between.

This rearrangement joins TRBV27 to TRBJ2-3, with D maybe TRBD2 (5 bases). Germline V gives CDR1 MNHEY, CDR2 SMNVEV (reference sequence). Deletions cut 5 bases from V and 4 bases from J, with 16 bases between. This CDR3 comprises 15 residues. The DNA for the CDR3 is TGTGCCAGCAGTCCTGGACTGGGGTGGGCAGATACGCAGTATTTT. As protein: CASSPGLGWADTQYF.

V gene TRBV5-4 combines with J gene TRBJ2-7; D may be TRBD2 (6 bases). The germline V gene encodes CDR1 SGHNT and CDR2 YYREEE (reference sequence). V dropped 4 bases and J dropped 0 bases, with 11 bases sitting between them. The CDR3 is 14 residues long. The CDR3 DNA sequence: TGTGCCAGCAGCCTAGCGTCTAGCTCCTACGAGCAGTACTTC. Amino acid sequence: CASSLASSSYEQYF. The full variable domain, completed using reference TRBV5-4 and TRBJ2-7, is ETGVTQSPTHLIKTRGQQVTLRCSSQSGHNTVSWYQQALGQGPQFIFQYYREEENGRGNFPPRFSGLQFPNYSSELNVNALELDDSALYLCASSLASSSYEQYFGPGTRLTVT.

The genes are TRBV4-3 and TRBJ2-7; D uncertain. The germline V gene encodes CDR1 LGHNA and CDR2 YSLEER. The CDR3 is made up of 14 amino acids. Trimming removed 1 base from V and 6 bases from J, with 13 bases in between. This CDR3 is CASSQGPGPLEQYF. In DNA, the CDR3 is TGCGCCAGCAGCCAAGGCCCAGGTCCCCTCGAGCAGTACTTC.

The rearrangement links TRBV6-6 to TRBJ2-5, with TRBD1 as a possible D gene (5 bases). The CDR3 loop spans 14 amino acids. Trimming left V 6 bases short and J 5 bases short, with 16 bases between. Germline V gene data show CDR1 as MNHNY and CDR2 as SVGAGI (reference sequence). Here the CDR3 DNA reads TGTGCCAGCAGAAGGAAGGGGTGGTCGGAGACCCAGTACTTC. This codes for CASRRKGWSETQYF.

This chain connects TRBV5-6 to TRBJ2-7; TRBD2 aligns across 11 bases. Germline V gene data show CDR1 as SGHDT and CDR2 as YYEEEE. Trimming cost V 4 bases and J 6 bases; bases outside gene matches: 15. This CDR3 comprises 17 residues. CDR3 DNA sequence: TGTGCCAGCAGCAATGGGGCTAGCGGGAGGAGAAGGGGCGAGCAGTACTTC. This codes for CASSNGASGRRRGEQYF.

J is TRBJ2-7 and V is TRBV6-1; 8 bases align to TRBD2. Unmatched junction bases numbered 5, after V lost 1 base and J lost 3 bases. CDR3 length equals 15 residues. Germline CDR1 is MNHNS and CDR2 is SASEGT. CDR3 nucleotide sequence: TGTGCCAGCAGTGAAGAACTAGCGGAGGTCTACGAGCAGTACTTC. This translates into CASSEELAEVYEQYF.

The chain couples TRBV9 to TRBJ2-1; 7 bases align to TRBD1. Germline assignment: CDR1 SGDLS and CDR2 YYNGEE. Trimming took 0 bases from V and 13 from J; bases not matched to a gene: 10. The CDR3 sequence is 14 residues long. CDR3 nucleotides: TGTGCCAGCAGCGTAGAACCGAGACAGGGACCTCAGTTCTTC. This translates into CASSVEPRQGPQFF.

The chain employs TRBV19 and TRBJ2-5; TRBD2 is a possible D gene (5 bases). Germline CDR1 and CDR2: LNHDA and SQIVND (reference sequence). The CDR3 sequence is 15 residues long. The germline V and J ends were trimmed by 5 bases and 1 base, with 14 bases remaining between them. The chain's CDR3 is CASSGIRAGQETQYF. The CDR3, as DNA: TGTGCCAGTAGTGGGATCCGGGCGGGCCAAGAGACCCAGTACTTC.

This chain joins TRBV16 and TRBJ2-3, with D possibly TRBD1 on 6 matching bases. Germline lookup yields CDR1 KGHSY and CDR2 FQNENV. The CDR3 runs to 14 residues. The V end lost 3 bases, the J end lost 4 bases, and 11 bases lay between the germline ends. CDR3 DNA: TGTGCCAGCAGCCATCACAGGGCCCCAGATACGCAGTATTTT. Translating it yields CASSHHRAPDTQYF.

The chain joins TRBV19 to TRBJ2-2; D is unresolved. The CDR3 loop spans 13 amino acids. V was clipped by 4 bases and J by 6 bases, with 9 bases between them. CDR1 LNHDA and CDR2 SQIVND come from the germline V gene (reference sequence). The CDR3 DNA reads as TGTGCCAGTAGTAGGGTAGAGGCCGGGGAGCTGTTTTTT. Its translation is CASSRVEAGELFF.

In the case of this clone: Other DNA variants within this sample encode the same CDR3. The chain joins TRBV5-6 to TRBJ2-7, with D unresolved. Per germline, CDR1 SGHDT and CDR2 YYEEEE. The CDR3 spans 12 residues. V lost 0 bases and J 3 bases, leaving 4 bases between the germline ends. CDR3 amino acids: CASSLGHYEQYF. Here the CDR3 DNA reads TGTGCCAGCAGCTTGGGTCACTACGAGCAGTACTTC.

J is TRBJ2-1 and V is TRBV5-1, with 8 bases lining up with TRBD1. The junction had 6 bases not matched to a gene; V was cut back by 0 bases and J by 1 base. This CDR3 is 17 amino acids long. Germline lookup yields CDR1 SGHRS and CDR2 YFSETQ. CDR3 loop: CASSLATGARSYNEQFF. The CDR3 DNA is TGCGCCAGCAGCTTGGCGACAGGGGCAAGGTCCTACAATGAGCAGTTCTTC.

CDR3: CASSLDMRASFPGELFF. The CDR3 region has the DNA TGCGCCAGCAGCCTGGACATGAGGGCCTCTTTTCCCGGGGAGCTGTTTTTT. V is TRBV5-1 and J is TRBJ2-2; D may be TRBD1 or TRBD2 (5 bases each). The CDR3 consists of 17 residues. Trimming stripped 4 bases from V and 6 bases from J, with 22 bases between. CDR1 is SGHRS and CDR2 is YFSETQ in the germline V gene.

The chain combines TRBV27 with TRBJ2-3, with 14 bases that match TRBD2. With V trimmed by 2 bases and J by 5 bases, 6 bases remained unmatched. This CDR3 contains 17 residues. Germline V gene lookup returns CDR1 MNHEY and CDR2 SMNVEV (reference sequence). CDR3 bases: TGTGCCAGCAGTTTAACTGAGGGACTAGCGGGAGTAGATACGCAGTATTTT. It translates to CASSLTEGLAGVDTQYF.

The chain links TRBV28 to TRBJ1-6, with TRBD1 identical over 7 bases. Trimming at V came to 6 bases and at J to 10 bases, leaving 18 bases not matched to a gene. Germline values: CDR1 MDHEN, CDR2 SYDVKM. The CDR3 sequence is 17 residues long. CDR3 nucleotides: TGTGCCAGCAGCACACCCGCGGCAGGGGGAAAGGGGTCACCCCTCCACTTT. Its translation is CASSTPAAGGKGSPLHF.

The CDR3 sequence is CASSRSGTSGSNEQFF. The CDR3 nucleotides are TGCGCCAGCAGCCGATCAGGGACTAGCGGGAGTAATGAGCAGTTCTTC. The rearrangement uses TRBV4-1 and TRBJ2-1; 14 nucleotides align to TRBD2. The V segment lost 4 bases and the J segment 7 bases; nucleotides outside the gene matches: 6. Germline V gives CDR1 MGHRA, CDR2 YSYEKL. This CDR3 has 16 residues.

The chain couples TRBV2 to TRBJ2-7; maybe TRBD2 (5 bases). Germline CDR1 is SNHLY and CDR2 is FYNNEI. With 9 bases removed from V and 4 bases from J, the gap between germline ends came to 13 bases. CDR3 length: 12 amino acids. CDR3 bases: TGTGCCAGTGGACTGTCTGGGTACGAGCAGTACTTC. This translates into CASGLSGYEQYF. Using reference TRBV2 and TRBJ2-7 for the parts outside the CDR3, the full variable domain is EPEVTQTPSHQVTQMGQEVILRCVPISNHLYFYWYRQILGQKVEFLVSFYNNEISEKSEIFDDQFSVERPDGSNFTLKIRSTKLEDSAMYFCASGLSGYEQYFGPGTRLTVT.

The V call is TRBV9, the J call TRBJ1-4; possibly TRBD1 for D (5 bases). Germline values: CDR1 SGDLS, CDR2 YYNGEE. V lost 1 base and J lost 5, with 9 bases in between. The CDR3 totals 14 residues. The CDR3 coding sequence is TGTGCCAGCAGCGTAAGGTCAGGGAATGAAAAACTGTTTTTT. The encoded protein is CASSVRSGNEKLFF.

The V gene is TRBV19, the J gene TRBJ1-2; D is unclear. CDR1 LNHDA and CDR2 SQIVND come from the germline V gene (reference sequence). The CDR3 runs 13 residues. Trimming stripped 7 bases from V and 4 bases from J, with 13 bases between. The CDR3 nucleotides are TGTGCCAGTAAAGAAACAGACCTCTATGGCTACACCTTC. Its protein product is CASKETDLYGYTF.